This TCR beta chain was identified during a study of blood T cell repertoires in COVID-19. As for the study in general: Sites across the United States, Italy and Spain contributed samples from acute and convalescent COVID-19. T cells, B-cell-depleted T cells, or PBMCs supplied cDNA or gDNA.

Original data processing: Researchers report that nucleated cell counts were estimated from reference gene primer amplification. Sequenced by immunoSEQ multiplex PCR; TCRdb stores in-frame clones only, minus some. V, J and clone size are those of that table, while D and trimming were read from the DNA. The table shows some 97,000 clones, with more than 85% occurring only once. V lost 1 base, J lost 3 bases, and 10 bases stayed unmatched. CDR1 and CDR2 (germline): SGHTA, FQGNSA. There are 18 residues in the CDR3. The sequencing sample was made of peripheral blood. This rearrangement joins TRBV7-2 to TRBJ2-4, with 9 nucleotides matching TRBD1. This TCR was recovered from a man in his forties or fifties with active COVID-19. CDR3 residues: CASSLGRTGEGSKNIQYF. The CDR3 DNA follows: TGTGCCAGCAGCTTAGGAAGGACAGGGGAAGGAAGCAAAAACATTCAGTACTTC.